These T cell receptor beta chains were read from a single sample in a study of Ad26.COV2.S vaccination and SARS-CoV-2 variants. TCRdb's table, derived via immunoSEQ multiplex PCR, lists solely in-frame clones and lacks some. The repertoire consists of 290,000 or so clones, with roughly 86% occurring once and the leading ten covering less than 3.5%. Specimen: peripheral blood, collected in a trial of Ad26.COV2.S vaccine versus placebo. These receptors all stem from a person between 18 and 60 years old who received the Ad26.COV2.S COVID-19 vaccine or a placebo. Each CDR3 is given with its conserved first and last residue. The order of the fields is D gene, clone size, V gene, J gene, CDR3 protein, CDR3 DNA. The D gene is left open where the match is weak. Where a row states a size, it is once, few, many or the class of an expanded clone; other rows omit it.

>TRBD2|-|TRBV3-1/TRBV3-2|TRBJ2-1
CASSQETRLAGAVTFF
TGTGCCAGCAGCCAAGAGACGCGGCTAGCGGGAGCGGTCACGTTCTTC
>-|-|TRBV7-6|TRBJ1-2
CASSKDGFNYGYTF
TGTGCCAGCAGCAAGGACGGGTTTAACTATGGCTACACCTTC
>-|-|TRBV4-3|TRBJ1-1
CASSQGGWGAGTEAFF
TGCGCCAGCAGCCAAGGAGGGTGGGGGGCCGGCACTGAAGCTTTCTTT
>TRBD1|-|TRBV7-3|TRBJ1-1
CASSPYPRGRAYTEAFF
TGTGCCAGCAGCCCGTATCCCAGGGGGCGTGCGTACACTGAAGCTTTCTTT
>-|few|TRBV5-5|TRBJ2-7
CASSLDPGLITYEQYF
TGTGCCAGCAGCTTGGATCCGGGACTGATCACCTACGAGCAGTACTTC
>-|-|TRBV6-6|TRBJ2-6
CASLFSGANVLTF
TGTGCCAGCTTATTCTCTGGGGCCAACGTCCTGACTTTC
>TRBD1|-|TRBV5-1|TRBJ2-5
CASSLGTGGEETQYF
TGCGCCAGCAGCTTGGGGACAGGGGGAGAGGAGACCCAGTACTTC
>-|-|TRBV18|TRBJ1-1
CASSPTVTEAFF
TGTGCCAGCTCACCAACGGTCACTGAAGCTTTCTTT
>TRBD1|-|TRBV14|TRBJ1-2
CASSRSGGAVYGYTF
TGTGCCAGCAGCCGTTCAGGGGGCGCAGTCTATGGCTACACCTTC
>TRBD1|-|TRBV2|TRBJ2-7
CASRRQGVEQYF
TGTGCCAGCAGACGACAGGGTGTCGAGCAGTACTTC
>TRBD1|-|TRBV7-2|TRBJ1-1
CASSLRARGLEAFF
TGTGCCAGCAGCTTACGGGCCAGGGGGCTGGAAGCTTTCTTT
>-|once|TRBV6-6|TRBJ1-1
CASTLQGTEAFF
TGTGCCAGCACCCTACAGGGCACTGAAGCTTTCTTT
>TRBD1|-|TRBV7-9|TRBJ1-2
CASSSGQVYGYTF
TGTGCCAGCAGCTCGGGACAGGTCTATGGCTACACCTTC
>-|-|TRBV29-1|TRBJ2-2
CSVDQQGGTGELFF
TGCAGCGTTGATCAGCAGGGAGGCACCGGGGAGCTGTTTTTT
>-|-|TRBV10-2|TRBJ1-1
CASRSQVNTEAFF
TGCGCCAGCAGATCACAGGTGAACACTGAAGCTTTCTTT
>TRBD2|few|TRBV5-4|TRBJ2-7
CASSSRLAGVGEQYF
TGTGCCAGCAGCTCCCGACTAGCGGGAGTGGGAGAGCAGTACTTC
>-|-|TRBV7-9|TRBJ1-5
CASSFGHSLQHF
TGTGCCAGCAGCTTCGGCCACAGTCTCCAGCATTTT
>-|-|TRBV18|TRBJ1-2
CASSPPTDLLYGYTF
TGTGCCAGCTCACCTCCGACAGACTTATTATATGGCTACACCTTC
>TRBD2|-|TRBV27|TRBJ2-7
CASSLGLAGYYEQYF
TGTGCCAGCAGTCTTGGACTAGCCGGATACTACGAGCAGTACTTC
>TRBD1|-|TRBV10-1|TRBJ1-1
CASSDSGQGVSEAFF
TGCGCCAGCAGTGATTCGGGACAGGGCGTGAGTGAAGCTTTCTTT
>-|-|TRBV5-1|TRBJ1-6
CASKRDFGGFTLHF
TGCGCCAGCAAGAGGGATTTCGGGGGCTTCACCCTCCACTTT
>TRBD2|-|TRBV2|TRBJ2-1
CASILAGHEQFF
TGTGCCAGCATCCTAGCGGGACATGAGCAGTTCTTC
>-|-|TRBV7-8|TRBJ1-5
CASSLVEGISSNQPQHF
TGTGCCAGCAGCTTAGTTGAGGGGATCTCTAGCAATCAGCCCCAGCATTTT
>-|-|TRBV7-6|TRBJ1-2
CASSLGADSLHGYTF
TGTGCCAGCAGCTTAGGGGCGGACAGTCTACATGGCTACACCTTC
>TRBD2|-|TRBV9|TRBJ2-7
CASSPSGGYYSYEQYF
TGTGCCAGCAGCCCCAGCGGGGGTTATTACTCCTACGAGCAGTACTTC
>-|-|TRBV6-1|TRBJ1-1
CASSASGVGRSMNTEAFF
TGTGCCAGCAGTGCTTCAGGGGTAGGGAGGTCGATGAACACTGAAGCTTTCTTT
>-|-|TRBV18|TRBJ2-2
CASSPLSTGELFF
TGTGCCAGCTCACCCTTATCCACCGGGGAGCTGTTTTTT
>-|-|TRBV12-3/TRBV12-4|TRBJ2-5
CASGGPGETQYF
TGTGCCAGCGGGGGCCCGGGGGAGACCCAGTACTTC
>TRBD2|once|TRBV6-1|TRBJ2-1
CASSGWTSGRRGFYNEQFF
TGTGCCAGCAGTGGTTGGACTAGCGGGAGGAGGGGCTTCTACAATGAGCAGTTCTTC